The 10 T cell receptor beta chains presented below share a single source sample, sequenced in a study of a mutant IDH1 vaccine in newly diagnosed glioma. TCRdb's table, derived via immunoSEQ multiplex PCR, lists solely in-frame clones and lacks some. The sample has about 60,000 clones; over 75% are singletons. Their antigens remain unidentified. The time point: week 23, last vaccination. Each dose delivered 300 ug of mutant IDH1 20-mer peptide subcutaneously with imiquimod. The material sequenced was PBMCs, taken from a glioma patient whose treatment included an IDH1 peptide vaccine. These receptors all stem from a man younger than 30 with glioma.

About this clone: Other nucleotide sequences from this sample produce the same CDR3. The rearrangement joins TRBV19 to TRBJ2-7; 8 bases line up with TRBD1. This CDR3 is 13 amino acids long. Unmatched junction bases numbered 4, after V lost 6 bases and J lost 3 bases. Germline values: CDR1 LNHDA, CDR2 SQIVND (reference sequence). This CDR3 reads CASSRDRGYEQYF. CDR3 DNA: TGTGCCAGTAGCCGAGACAGGGGCTACGAGCAGTACTTC.

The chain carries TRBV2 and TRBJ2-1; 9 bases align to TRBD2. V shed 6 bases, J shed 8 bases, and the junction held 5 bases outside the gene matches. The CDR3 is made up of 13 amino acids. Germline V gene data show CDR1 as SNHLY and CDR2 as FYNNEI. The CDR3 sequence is CASSLAGRDEQFF. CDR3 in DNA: TGTGCCAGCAGCCTAGCGGGGAGGGATGAGCAGTTCTTC.

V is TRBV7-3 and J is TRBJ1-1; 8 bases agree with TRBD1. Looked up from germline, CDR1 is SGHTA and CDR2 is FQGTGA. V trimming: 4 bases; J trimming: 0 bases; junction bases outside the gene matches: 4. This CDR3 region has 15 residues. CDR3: CASSYTGGVNTEAFF. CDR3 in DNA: TGTGCCAGCAGCTATACAGGGGGGGTGAACACTGAAGCTTTCTTT.

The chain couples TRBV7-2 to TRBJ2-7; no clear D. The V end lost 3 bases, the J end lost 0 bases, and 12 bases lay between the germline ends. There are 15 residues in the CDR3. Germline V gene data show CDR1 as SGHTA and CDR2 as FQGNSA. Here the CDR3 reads CASSLRSRTSYEQYF. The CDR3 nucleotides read TGTGCCAGCAGCTTGAGAAGTAGGACCTCCTACGAGCAGTACTTC.

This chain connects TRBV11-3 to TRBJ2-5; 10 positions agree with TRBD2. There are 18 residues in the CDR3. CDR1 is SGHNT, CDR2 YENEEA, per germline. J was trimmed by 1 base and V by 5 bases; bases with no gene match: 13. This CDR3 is CASSIGSLASGSQETQYF. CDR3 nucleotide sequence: TGTGCCAGCAGCATTGGGAGTTTGGCTAGCGGGAGCCAAGAGACCCAGTACTTC.

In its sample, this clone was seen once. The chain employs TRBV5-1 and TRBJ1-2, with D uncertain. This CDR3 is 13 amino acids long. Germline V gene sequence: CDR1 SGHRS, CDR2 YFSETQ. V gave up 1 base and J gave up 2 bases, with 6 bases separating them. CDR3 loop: CASSLSRNYGYTF. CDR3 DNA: TGCGCCAGCAGCTTGTCCAGGAACTATGGCTACACCTTC. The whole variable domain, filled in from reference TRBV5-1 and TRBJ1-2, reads KAGVTQTPRYLIKTRGQQVTLSCSPISGHRSVSWYQQTPGQGLQFLFEYFSETQRNKGNFPGRFSGRQFSNSRSEMNVSTLELGDSALYLCASSLSRNYGYTFGSGTRLTVV.

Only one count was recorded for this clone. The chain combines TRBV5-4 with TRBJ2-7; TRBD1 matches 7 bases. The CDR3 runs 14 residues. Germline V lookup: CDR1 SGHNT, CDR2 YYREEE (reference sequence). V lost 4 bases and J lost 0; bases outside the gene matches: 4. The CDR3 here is CASSPRTGSYEQYF. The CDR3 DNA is TGTGCCAGCAGCCCTCGGACAGGCTCCTACGAGCAGTACTTC.

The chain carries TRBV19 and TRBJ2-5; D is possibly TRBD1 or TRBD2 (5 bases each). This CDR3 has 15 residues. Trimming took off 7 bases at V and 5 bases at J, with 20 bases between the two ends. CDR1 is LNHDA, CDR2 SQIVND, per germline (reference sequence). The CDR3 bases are TGTGCCAGTACCTTTAGGGCAGGGTTAGCGGAGACCCAGTACTTC. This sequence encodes CASTFRAGLAETQYF.

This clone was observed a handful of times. The CDR3 here is CASSYVGTGRETEAFF. The CDR3 bases are TGTGCCAGCAGTTACGTAGGGACAGGGAGGGAGACTGAAGCTTTCTTT. The V and J genes are TRBV6-5 and TRBJ1-1, with 9 nucleotides matching TRBD1. In germline, CDR1 is MNHEY, CDR2 SVGAGI. The junction had 9 bases not matched to a gene; V was cut back by 2 bases and J by 5 bases. The CDR3 covers 16 residues.

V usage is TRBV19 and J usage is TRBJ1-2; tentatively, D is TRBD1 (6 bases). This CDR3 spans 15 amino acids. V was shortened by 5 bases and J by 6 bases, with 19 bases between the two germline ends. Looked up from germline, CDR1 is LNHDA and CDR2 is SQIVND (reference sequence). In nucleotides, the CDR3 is TGTGCCAGTAGTTCGGATTGGTGGACAGCAGATGGCTACACCTTC. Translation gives CASSSDWWTADGYTF.